This T cell receptor beta chain came from a study of T cell responses to AZD1222 COVID-19 vaccine. Study at large: Second-dose intervals of approximately 4 or approximately 12 weeks were pooled.

Points on this clone: The antigen is unknown.

The germline V gene encodes CDR1 SGDLS and CDR2 YYNGEE. Trimming shortened V by 4 bases and J by 5 bases, and 10 bases separated the two germline ends. This CDR3 region has 13 residues. Study outcomes and limitations: Vaccination with two AZD1222 doses was followed by a rise in Spike-specific TCR breadth and depth. Baseline seropositivity occurred in only six or seven AZD1222 recipients. Mostly white British, mostly female donors; authors suggested clonal diversity may be underestimated.

Measured with immunoSEQ multiplex PCR; TCRdb has only the in-frame clones, and not every one. Altogether about 110,000 clones are present, roughly 84% being singletons, with the ten largest covering 3% to 3.5%. Sequences were derived from peripheral blood, sampled on day 0 of AZD1222 vaccination. J is TRBJ2-4 and V is TRBV9, with D uncertain. This TCR was recovered from an adult in good health. The CDR3 loop reads CASSSQDQNIQYF. The CDR3 coding sequence is TGTGCCAGCAGCTCCCAGGACCAAAACATTCAGTACTTC.